The clone carrying this TCR beta chain was counted at least ten times. Its antigen is not identified. The V and J ends lost 0 bases and 0 bases, in that order; junction bases with no gene match: 10. Per the germline V gene, CDR1 is SGHNT and CDR2 is YYREEE (reference sequence). This CDR3 is 20 amino acids long. This specimen belongs to a study of T-cell reconstitution after alpha-beta-depleted transplantation in children. The study's findings and limits: Reportedly, alpha-beta T cells present about two months post-transplant originated from several hundred expanded clones of graft origin. At one year after transplant, newly produced T cells mostly accounted for T-cell counts and diversity.

For TCRbeta, the library was prepared with unique molecular identifiers. One entry per CDR3 protein, called by TCRdb with MiXCR from the PCR reads. The sample records 250,000 to 300,000 distinct CDR3 sequences, around 7.1% being singletons. This specimen was peripheral blood, taken 360 days after TCRalphabeta/CD19-depleted stem cell transplant. V is TRBV5-4 and J is TRBJ2-1, with 12 nucleotides matching TRBD2. The sequence derives from a female patient aged 2-9 years who had a stem cell transplant for Fanconi anemia, so the T cells may come from the graft donor. The CDR3 is CASSLVRLAGELLSYNEQFF. The CDR3 DNA follows: TGTGCCAGCAGCTTGGTCCGACTAGCGGGGGAACTCCTCTCCTACAATGAGCAGTTCTTC.